Below are 12 T cell receptor beta chains sequenced from a single sample in a study of OX40 agonist ivuxolimab in advanced cancers. Assay: immunoSEQ multiplex PCR; the TCRdb copy retains only in-frame clones and omits some. The table includes fewer than 60,000 clones, more than 80% detected once. The source was CD4+ or CD8+ T cells sorted from blood, collected in a trial of the OX40 agonist ivuxolimab. The receptors derive from an adult with an advanced solid tumor such as melanoma, head and neck, liver or kidney cancer.

The rearrangement joins TRBV5-1 to TRBJ1-4; TRBD1 is a possible D gene (5 bases). The V and J ends lost 4 bases and 1 base respectively, with 14 bases between them. The CDR3 has 16 residues. The germline CDR1 and CDR2 sequences are SGHRS and YFSETQ. The CDR3 loop reads CASSRQQSGTNEKLFF. The CDR3 nucleotides read TGCGCCAGCAGCAGACAGCAATCCGGAACTAATGAAAAACTGTTTTTT.

This chain uses TRBV5-1 with TRBJ2-7; 8 bases match TRBD1. V lost 1 base to trimming and J lost 1 base; unmatched junction nucleotides: 7. Germline V lookup: CDR1 SGHRS, CDR2 YFSETQ. The CDR3 extends over 16 amino acids. The CDR3 nucleotides are TGCGCCAGCAGCTTGTCAGGGGGCGCGGGATCCTACGAGCAGTACTTC. Its translation: CASSLSGGAGSYEQYF.

This clone was counted a few times. This chain connects TRBV19 to TRBJ1-5; 9 bases map to TRBD1. Germline CDR1 is LNHDA and CDR2 is SQIVND (reference sequence). The CDR3 has 15 residues. V lost 6 bases, J lost 2 bases, and 5 bases stayed unmatched. The CDR3 nucleotides are TGTGCCAGTAGAATAACAGGGGGCGGCAATCAGCCCCAGCATTTT. Protein: CASRITGGGNQPQHF.

This clone was detected only once. This sequence joins TRBV7-2 and TRBJ2-1; 14 bases align to TRBD2. The V and J ends lost 5 bases and 3 bases, in that order; junction bases with no gene match: 6. The germline CDR1 and CDR2 sequences are SGHTA and FQGNSA. CDR3 length: 17 residues. The CDR3 DNA reads TGTGCCAGCAGCGCCGCTGGGACTAGCGGGGGCTACAATGAGCAGTTCTTC. It yields the protein CASSAAGTSGGYNEQFF. Full variable domain (remainder filled in from reference TRBV7-2 and TRBJ2-1): GAGVSQSPSNKVTEKGKDVELRCDPISGHTALYWYRQSLGQGLEFLIYFQGNSAPDKSGLPSDRFSAERTGGSVSTLTIQRTQQEDSAVYLCASSAAGTSGGYNEQFFGPGTRLTVL.

CDR3 nucleotides: TGTGCCAGCAGCTTGGTGGGACAGGTTTGGGAGACCCAGTACTTC. The encoded protein is CASSLVGQVWETQYF. The rearrangement joins TRBV5-4 to TRBJ2-5; 8 bases match TRBD1. Looked up from germline, CDR1 is SGHNT and CDR2 is YYREEE (reference sequence). V lost 0 bases, J lost 5 bases, and 6 bases stayed unmatched. CDR3 length: 15 amino acids.

The chain couples TRBV7-9 to TRBJ2-1; 12 nucleotides agree with TRBD2. Germline CDR1 is SEHNR and CDR2 is FQNEAQ (reference sequence). The trim removed 0 bases at V and 12 bases at J, leaving 6 bases unmatched. The CDR3 extends over 15 amino acids. The DNA of the CDR3 is TGTGCCAGCAGCTTAGCTCTAGCGGGGGGGCCGAGGCAGTTCTTC. Protein product: CASSLALAGGPRQFF. Full variable domain (outside the CDR3, taken from reference TRBV7-9 and TRBJ2-1): DTGVSQNPRHKITKRGQNVTFRCDPISEHNRLYWYRQTLGQGPEFLTYFQNEAQLEKSRLLSDRFSAERPKGSFSTLEIQRTEQGDSAMYLCASSLALAGGPRQFFGPGTRLTVL.

The chain recombines TRBV6-4 with TRBJ1-1, with a possible D match to TRBD1 (6 bases). V lost 3 bases and J lost 3, with 11 bases in between. Germline V CDR1 and CDR2: MRHNA, SNTAGT. The CDR3 length is 14 residues. CDR3 residues: CASSEAGADTEAFF. CDR3 in DNA: TGTGCCAGCAGTGAGGCAGGGGCGGACACTGAAGCTTTCTTT.

This clone was observed a handful of times. The gene calls are TRBV7-2 and TRBJ2-7; D gene unclear. V shed 5 bases and J shed 5 bases, with 16 bases lying between them. The CDR3 consists of 14 residues. Germline CDR1 reads SGHTA; CDR2 reads FQGNSA. CDR3 protein: CASSLLPGFNEQYF. The CDR3 DNA reads TGTGCCAGCAGCCTTCTCCCCGGGTTCAACGAGCAGTACTTC.

The gene calls are TRBV25-1 and TRBJ2-7, with 14 bases that match TRBD2. V was clipped by 4 bases and J by 3 bases; unmatched bases: 11. The CDR3 runs 18 residues. Germline V CDR1 and CDR2: MGHDK, SYGVNS. CDR3 residues: CASSGGLAGAPRLYEQYF. CDR3 nucleotides: TGTGCCAGCAGTGGGGGACTAGCGGGGGCCCCTCGCCTCTACGAGCAGTACTTC.

The table lists this clone with a few counts. The V gene is TRBV6-5, the J gene TRBJ1-6; 7 bases match TRBD1. J lost 9 bases, V lost 8 bases, and 7 bases had no gene match. The CDR3 runs 13 residues. In germline, CDR1 is MNHEY, CDR2 SVGAGI. The CDR3 loop is CASAVAGGSPLHF. The CDR3 DNA follows: TGTGCCAGCGCCGTGGCAGGGGGTTCACCCCTCCACTTT.

This clone was counted between two and nine times. The genes are TRBV7-2 and TRBJ2-7; D unresolved. Germline CDR1 reads SGHTA; CDR2 reads FQGNSA. Trimming took 5 bases from V and 0 from J, leaving 5 bases between them. The CDR3 runs to 12 residues. The chain's CDR3 is CASSPYSYEQYF. DNA for the CDR3: TGTGCCAGCAGCCCGTACTCCTACGAGCAGTACTTC.

This chain uses TRBV11-2 with TRBJ2-7; D tentatively reads TRBD1 or TRBD2 (5 bases each). Germline lookup yields CDR1 SGHAT and CDR2 FQNNGV. This CDR3 is built from 15 residues. Between the trimmed V and J ends, which lost 5 bases and 2 bases, there was a span of 16 bases. Here the CDR3 reads CASSPIGTSPYEQYF. In nucleotides, the CDR3 is TGTGCCAGCAGCCCCATTGGGACCAGCCCCTACGAGCAGTACTTC.